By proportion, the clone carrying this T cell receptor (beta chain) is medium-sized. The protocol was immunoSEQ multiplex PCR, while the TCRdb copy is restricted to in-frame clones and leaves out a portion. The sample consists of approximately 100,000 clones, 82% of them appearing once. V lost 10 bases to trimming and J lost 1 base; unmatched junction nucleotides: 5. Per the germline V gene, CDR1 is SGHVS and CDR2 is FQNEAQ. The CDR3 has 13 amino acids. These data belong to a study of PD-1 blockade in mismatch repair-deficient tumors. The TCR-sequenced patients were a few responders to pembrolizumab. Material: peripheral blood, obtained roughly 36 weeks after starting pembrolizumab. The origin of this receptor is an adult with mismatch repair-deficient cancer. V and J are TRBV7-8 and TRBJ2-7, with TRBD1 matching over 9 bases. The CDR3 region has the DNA TGTGCCACCGCACAGGGGGCGTCCTACGAGCAGTACTTC. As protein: CATAQGASYEQYF.